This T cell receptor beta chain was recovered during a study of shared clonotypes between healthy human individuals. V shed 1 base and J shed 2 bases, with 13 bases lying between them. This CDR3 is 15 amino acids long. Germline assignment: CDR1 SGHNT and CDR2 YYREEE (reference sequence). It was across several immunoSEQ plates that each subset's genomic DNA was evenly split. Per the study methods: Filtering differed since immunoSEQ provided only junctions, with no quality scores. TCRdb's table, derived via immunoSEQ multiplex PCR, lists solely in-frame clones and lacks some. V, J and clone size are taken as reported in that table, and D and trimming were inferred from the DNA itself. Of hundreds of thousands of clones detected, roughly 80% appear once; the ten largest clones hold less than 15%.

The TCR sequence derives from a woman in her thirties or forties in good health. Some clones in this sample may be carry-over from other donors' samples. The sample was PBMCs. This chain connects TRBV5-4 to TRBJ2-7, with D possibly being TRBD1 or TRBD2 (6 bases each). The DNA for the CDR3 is TGTGCCAGCAGCTTGAATAAGGAGGGGGCCTACGAGCAGTACTTC. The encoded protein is CASSLNKEGAYEQYF. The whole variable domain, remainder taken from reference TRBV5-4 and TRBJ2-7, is ETGVTQSPTHLIKTRGQQVTLRCSSQSGHNTVSWYQQALGQGPQFIFQYYREEENGRGNFPPRFSGLQFPNYSSELNVNALELDDSALYLCASSLNKEGAYEQYFGPGTRLTVT.